One sample yielded the 7 T cell receptor beta chains listed below, sequenced in a study of blood T cell repertoires in COVID-19 (dated by TCRdb to the early 2020s). The library was made by the immunoSEQ multiplex PCR assay. In TCRdb, the immuneACCESS table is reduced to in-frame sequences with V and J assigned. These tables do not hold every clone; where another copy was compared, an unresolved V gene accounts for under half, and the others remain unexplained. The sample table holds tens of thousands of clones, of which roughly 85% were seen once. 15% to 18% of the sample is held by the ten biggest clonotypes. What was sequenced was peripheral blood. All receptors come from a human donor in a cohort sampled during active COVID-19. The donor label of this sample is uncertain.

This rearrangement joins TRBV5-4 to TRBJ1-1, with a weak D call TRBD1 (6 bases). This CDR3 region has 12 residues. Trimming pared 9 bases from V and 1 base from J, leaving 10 bases between. The V gene's germline CDR1 is SGHNT and CDR2 YYREEE (reference sequence). The CDR3 coding sequence is TGTGCCATCCGGGGACAGAACACTGAAGCTTTCTTT. Its protein is CAIRGQNTEAFF.

This clone is a singleton in its sample. V and J are TRBV13 and TRBJ1-1; the D is unclear. The CDR3 runs 13 residues. Looked up from germline, CDR1 is PRHDT and CDR2 is FYEKMQ (reference sequence). V was pared by 1 base and J by 5 bases, with 8 bases between. DNA for the CDR3: TGTGCCAGCAGCTTAGTAGGAGGGACTGAAGCTTTCTTT. Translating gives CASSLVGGTEAFF.

The chain uses TRBV12-2 and TRBJ2-3; the table's D call, TRBD1, has no DNA check behind it. TRBV12-2 is a pseudogene. This CDR3 spans 21 amino acids. The CDR3 DNA reads TGTGCAAGTCGCAAAGGGACCGGGACAGGGGAGGGGGTCGGGAGAAAAGATACGCAGTATTTT. Translating it yields CASRKGTGTGEGVGRKDTQYF.

This sequence joins TRBV5-5 and TRBJ1-4; D possibly corresponds to TRBD1 (5 bases). Trimming pared 3 bases from V and 4 bases from J, leaving 10 bases between. CDR3 length: 14 amino acids. Germline assignment: CDR1 SGHKS and CDR2 YYEKEE (reference sequence). The CDR3, as DNA: TGTGCCAGCAGCTCGTGGGGGGTTAATGAAAAACTGTTTTTT. Translation gives CASSSWGVNEKLFF.

V and J are TRBV28 and TRBJ1-2; D is uncertain. This CDR3 is built from 11 residues. The V gene lost 10 bases and the J gene lost 8 bases, with 14 bases spanning the gap. Germline-derived CDR1 and CDR2 are MDHEN and SYDVKM. In nucleotides, the CDR3 is TGTGCCACCGACACGGCTCCCGGCTACACCTTC. Residues: CATDTAPGYTF.

A single count supports this clone. The CDR3 nucleotides are TGTGCCAGCAGAAAGGACACCGGGAGGACTGAAGCTTTCTTT. Its protein is CASRKDTGRTEAFF. This sequence joins TRBV5-4 and TRBJ1-1, with D possibly TRBD1 on 5 matching bases. Trimming left V 5 bases short and J 5 bases short, with 16 bases between. The CDR3 sequence is 14 residues long. The germline V gene has CDR1 SGHNT and CDR2 YYREEE (reference sequence).

The chain couples TRBV21-1 to TRBJ1-3; the table's TRBD1 call for D was not verified on the DNA. TRBV21-1 is designated a pseudogene. CDR3 length: 14 amino acids. Here the CDR3 reads CASSRQGASDTIYF. The DNA of the CDR3 is TGTGCCAGCAGTCGACAGGGGGCCTCAGACACCATATATTTT.